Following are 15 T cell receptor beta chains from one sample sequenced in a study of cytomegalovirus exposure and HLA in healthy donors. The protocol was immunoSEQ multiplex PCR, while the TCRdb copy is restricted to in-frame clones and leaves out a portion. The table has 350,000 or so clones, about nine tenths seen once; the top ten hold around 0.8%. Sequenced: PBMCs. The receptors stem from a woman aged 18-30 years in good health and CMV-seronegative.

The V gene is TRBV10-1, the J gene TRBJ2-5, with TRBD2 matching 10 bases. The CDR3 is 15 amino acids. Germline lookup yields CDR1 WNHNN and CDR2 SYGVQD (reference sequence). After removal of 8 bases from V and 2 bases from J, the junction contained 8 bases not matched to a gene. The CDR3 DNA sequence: TGCGCCAGCCCTGGGCTAGCGGGGGAGCAAGAGACCCAGTACTTC. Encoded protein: CASPGLAGEQETQYF.

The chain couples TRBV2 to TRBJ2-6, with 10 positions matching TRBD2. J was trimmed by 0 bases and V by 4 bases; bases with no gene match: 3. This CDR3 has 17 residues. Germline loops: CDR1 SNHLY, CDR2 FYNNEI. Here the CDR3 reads CASSGTSGSSGANVLTF. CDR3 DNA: TGTGCCAGCAGTGGGACTAGCGGCAGCTCTGGGGCCAACGTCCTGACTTTC.

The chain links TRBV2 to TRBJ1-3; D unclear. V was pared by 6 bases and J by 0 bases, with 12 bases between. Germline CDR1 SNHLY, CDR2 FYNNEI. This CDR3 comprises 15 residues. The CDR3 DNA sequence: TGTGCCAGCAGAAAAGCGGAGATCTCTGGAAACACCATATATTTT. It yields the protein CASRKAEISGNTIYF.

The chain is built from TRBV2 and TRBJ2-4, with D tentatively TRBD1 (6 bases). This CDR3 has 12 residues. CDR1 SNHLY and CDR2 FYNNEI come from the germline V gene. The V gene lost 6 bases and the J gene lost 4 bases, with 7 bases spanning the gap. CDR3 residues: CASRGQKNIQYF. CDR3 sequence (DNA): TGTGCCAGCAGAGGACAGAAAAACATTCAGTACTTC.

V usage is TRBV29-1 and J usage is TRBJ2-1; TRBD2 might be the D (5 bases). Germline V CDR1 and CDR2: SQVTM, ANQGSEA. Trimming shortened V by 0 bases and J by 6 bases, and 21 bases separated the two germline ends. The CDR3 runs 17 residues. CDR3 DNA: TGCAGCGTTGAAGAGGAGTACCGTGGAGGTTCTTTCAATGAGCAGTTCTTC. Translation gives CSVEEEYRGGSFNEQFF.

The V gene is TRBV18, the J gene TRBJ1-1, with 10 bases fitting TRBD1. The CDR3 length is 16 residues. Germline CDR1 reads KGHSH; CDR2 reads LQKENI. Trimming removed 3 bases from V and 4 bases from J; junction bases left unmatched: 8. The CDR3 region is CASSPQPGQGRTEAFF. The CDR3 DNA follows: TGTGCCAGCTCACCTCAACCGGGACAGGGGCGCACTGAAGCTTTCTTT.

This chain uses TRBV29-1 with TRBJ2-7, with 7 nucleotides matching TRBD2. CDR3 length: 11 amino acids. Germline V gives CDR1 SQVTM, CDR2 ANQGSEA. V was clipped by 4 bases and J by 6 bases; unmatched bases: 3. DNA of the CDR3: TGCAGCGTTGGCGGGGGTTTCGAGCAGTACTTC. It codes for CSVGGGFEQYF.

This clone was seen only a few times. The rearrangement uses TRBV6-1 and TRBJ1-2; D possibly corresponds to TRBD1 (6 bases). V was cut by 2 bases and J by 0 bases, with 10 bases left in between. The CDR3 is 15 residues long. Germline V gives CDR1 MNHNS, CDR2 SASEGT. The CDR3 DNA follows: TGTGCCAGCAGTGAAACAGGGCTAGCTAACTATGGCTACACCTTC. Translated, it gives CASSETGLANYGYTF.

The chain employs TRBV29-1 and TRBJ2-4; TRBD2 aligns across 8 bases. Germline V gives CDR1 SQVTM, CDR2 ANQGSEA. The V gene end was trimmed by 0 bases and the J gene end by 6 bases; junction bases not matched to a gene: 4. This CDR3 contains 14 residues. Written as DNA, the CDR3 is TGCAGCGTTGAAGACACGGGAGGGAGAAACATTCAGTACTTC. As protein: CSVEDTGGRNIQYF. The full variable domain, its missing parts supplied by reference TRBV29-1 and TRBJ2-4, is SAVISQKPSRDICQRGTSLTIQCQVDSQVTMMFWYRQQPGQSLTLIATANQGSEATYESGFVIDKFPISRPNLTFSTLTVSNMSPEDSSIYLCSVEDTGGRNIQYFGAGTRLSVL.

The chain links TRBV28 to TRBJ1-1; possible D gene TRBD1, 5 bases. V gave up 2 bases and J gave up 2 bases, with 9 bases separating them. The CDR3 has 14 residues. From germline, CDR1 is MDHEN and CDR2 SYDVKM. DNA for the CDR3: TGTGCCAGCAGTTTAGGGCGGACAAACACTGAAGCTTTCTTT. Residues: CASSLGRTNTEAFF.

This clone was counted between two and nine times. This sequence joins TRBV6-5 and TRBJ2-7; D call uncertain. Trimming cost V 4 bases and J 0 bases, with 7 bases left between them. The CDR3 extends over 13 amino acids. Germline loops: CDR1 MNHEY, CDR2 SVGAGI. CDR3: CASSLRSSYEQYF. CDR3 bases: TGTGCCAGCAGTTTAAGGAGCTCCTACGAGCAGTACTTC.

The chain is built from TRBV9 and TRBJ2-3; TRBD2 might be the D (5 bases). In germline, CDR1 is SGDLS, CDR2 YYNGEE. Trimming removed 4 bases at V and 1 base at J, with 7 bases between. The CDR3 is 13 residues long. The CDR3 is CASSLSGTDTQYF. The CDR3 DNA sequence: TGTGCCAGCAGCCTTAGCGGCACAGATACGCAGTATTTT.

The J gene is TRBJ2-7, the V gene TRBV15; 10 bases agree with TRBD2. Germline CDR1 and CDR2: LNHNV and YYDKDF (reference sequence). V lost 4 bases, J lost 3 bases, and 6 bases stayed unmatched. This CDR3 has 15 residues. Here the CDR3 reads CATSTGLAEFYEQYF. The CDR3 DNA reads TGTGCCACCAGCACTGGACTAGCGGAATTCTACGAGCAGTACTTC. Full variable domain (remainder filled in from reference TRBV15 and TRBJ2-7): DAMVIQNPRYQVTQFGKPVTLSCSQTLNHNVMYWYQQKSSQAPKLLFHYYDKDFNNEADTPDNFQSRRPNTSFCFLDIRSPGLGDTAMYLCATSTGLAEFYEQYFGPGTRLTVT.

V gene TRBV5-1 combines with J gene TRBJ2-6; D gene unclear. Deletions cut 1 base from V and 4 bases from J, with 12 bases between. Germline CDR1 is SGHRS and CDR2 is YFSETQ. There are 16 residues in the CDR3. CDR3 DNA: TGCGCCAGCAGCTTGACGCAGGTTTCAGGGGCCAACGTCCTGACTTTC. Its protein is CASSLTQVSGANVLTF.

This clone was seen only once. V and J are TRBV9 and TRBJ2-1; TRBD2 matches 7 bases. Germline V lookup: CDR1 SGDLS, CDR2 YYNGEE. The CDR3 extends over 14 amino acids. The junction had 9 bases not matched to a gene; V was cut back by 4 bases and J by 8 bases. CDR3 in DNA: TGTGCCAGCAGCTTACGGACTAGTCTCCATGAGCAGTTCTTC. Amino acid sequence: CASSLRTSLHEQFF.